This TCR beta chain derives from a study of Graves' ophthalmopathy and Graves' hyperthyroidism. For the study at large: Researchers classed hyperthyroidism as stable given no ophthalmopathy within 18 months of follow-up. Regarding the study as a whole: Sensitivity of around 64% and specificity of 72% to 80% were achieved by the model that predicted ophthalmopathy progression.

The sample holds many counts of this clonotype. Antigen: not known. Between the trimmed V and J ends, which lost 6 bases and 0 bases, there was a span of 11 bases. The CDR3 runs to 13 residues. Germline V gene lookup returns CDR1 DFQATT and CDR2 SNEGSKA (reference sequence). RNA transcripts were the template, and TCR beta CDR3 regions were amplified from them. The first-round RT-PCR employed HTBI primers together with the Qiagen OneStep RT-PCR kit. A multiplex PCR was then performed as the second round. TCRdb reprocessed the multiplex PCR reads via MiXCR and lists one record per CDR3 protein. The profile shows around 1,000,000 distinct CDR3 sequences, 35% to 40% of them singletons. Exclusion covered patients with other autoimmune diseases or uncontrolled infections (as well as pregnancy or lactation). Reliance was placed on clinical symptoms, serum thyroxine, TRAb, thyroid ultrasound and orbital computed tomography for diagnosis.

The chain uses TRBV20-1 and TRBJ2-5; D is possibly TRBD1 (5 bases). Sequencing was performed on peripheral blood or thyroid tissue (not recorded which). The receptor's source is an adult man with Graves' hyperthyroidism. The CDR3 DNA reads TGCAGTGCCGATCAGGGTCACCAAGAGACCCAGTACTTC. Amino acids: CSADQGHQETQYF.